A selection of T cell receptor beta chains follows, all from one sample in a study of T cells in Graves' hyperthyroidism and ophthalmopathy. TCRdb itself ran the multiplex PCR reads through MiXCR, one entry per CDR3 protein. The table shows about 560,000 distinct CDR3 sequences, with roughly 17% occurring only once. Sequencing used blood. These receptors all come from a woman aged 18-29 years with Graves' hyperthyroidism. The conserved cysteine and the conserved F or W are not part of the CDR3 here.

J,V,CDR3
TRBJ1-2,TRBV4-3,ASSQEQGPGYT
TRBJ2-1,TRBV7-2,ASSFYGQGGEQF
TRBJ2-1,TRBV6-1,ASSEGTSGSDEQF
TRBJ2-7,TRBV11-2,ASSHPWRDSYEQY
TRBJ2-7,TRBV20-1,SAQRGDSLFEQY
TRBJ1-5,TRBV12-3/TRBV12-4,ASSYGTGGRAH
TRBJ2-4,TRBV2,ASSEELAGLRGNIQY
TRBJ2-3,TRBV6-2/TRBV6-3,ASSPITSVDTQY
TRBJ2-1,TRBV6-2/TRBV6-3,ASSVGPILSSYNEQF
TRBJ1-2,TRBV28,ASSPAGQGLGDGYT
TRBJ2-5,TRBV2,ASSELRRETQY
TRBJ1-1,TRBV29-1,SVRPTNTEAF
TRBJ2-5,TRBV14,ASSLRGDETQY
TRBJ2-1,TRBV7-2,ASSLDPRNNEQF
TRBJ2-1,TRBV19,ASSIFPGGSSYNEQF
TRBJ2-7,TRBV11-2,ASSSFRDRESYEQY
TRBJ1-3,TRBV15,ATSRGPITGNTIY
TRBJ2-2,TRBV3-1,ASSQQGGTGELF
TRBJ2-1,TRBV6-1,ASSDSGRAYEQF
TRBJ1-2,TRBV4-3,ASSQEVTYYGYT
TRBJ2-5,TRBV28,ASSSSEGAYRETQY
TRBJ2-6,TRBV2,ASSVVVGRGLAGANVLT
TRBJ2-1,TRBV19,ASSISSHNEQF
TRBJ2-5,TRBV11-3,ASSFNFGETQY
TRBJ2-1,TRBV19,ASSLGGTGHNEQF
TRBJ1-1,TRBV20-1,SHRDYRNTEAF
TRBJ2-7,TRBV27,ASSSSLTRSYEQY
TRBJ1-1,TRBV30,AWAQVVSSFAF
TRBJ2-5,TRBV24-1,ATSDPTGRPQETQY
TRBJ2-6,TRBV7-2,ASSLILNSGANVLT
TRBJ2-2,TRBV11-2,ASSLKGVAGGGTGELF
TRBJ2-7,TRBV28,ASSPQREFDEQY
TRBJ2-5,TRBV6-2/TRBV6-3,ASKASGYETQY
TRBJ2-2,TRBV11-2,ASSLDGLAGGTGELF
TRBJ2-5,TRBV6-1,ASSPRGVGEETQY
TRBJ2-5,TRBV7-8,ASSPWGGTGRETQY
TRBJ2-7,TRBV28,ASSLVAPYEQY
TRBJ2-7,TRBV28,ASRRRDSTYEQY
TRBJ2-3,TRBV4-1,ASSQGAHTDTQY
TRBJ2-1,TRBV12-3/TRBV12-4,ASSAPIPADYNEQF
TRBJ2-1,TRBV6-1,ASSGQGVNNEQF
TRBJ2-7,TRBV18,ASSPGQGLYLGQY
TRBJ1-2,TRBV7-2,ASSLGRLGQGTDGYT
TRBJ2-7,TRBV11-3,ASSLRGQAYEQY
TRBJ1-2,TRBV29-1,NVLDPPYGYT
TRBJ2-7,TRBV3-1,ASSRIFYEQY
TRBJ2-3,TRBV7-9,ASSSPLPPRGSREDTQY
TRBJ2-7,TRBV3-1,ASSQEGASGSYEQY
TRBJ1-2,TRBV20-1,SARGHGGYT
TRBJ1-2,TRBV5-8,ASSLAGNYGYT
TRBJ2-3,TRBV7-2,ASSTTGRGADTQY
TRBJ2-7,TRBV27,ASSLWGHPYEQY
TRBJ2-3,TRBV29-1,SVDWGDSTDTQY
TRBJ1-3,TRBV5-1,ASSLGRGSSGNTIY
TRBJ1-5,TRBV15,AASRDVGVINQPQH
TRBJ1-1,TRBV20-1,SAKGQLNTEAF
TRBJ2-1,TRBV7-6,ASSPLNSGVSNEQF
TRBJ1-2,TRBV18,ASSPPGQGAFGYT
TRBJ1-1,TRBV20-1,SARGQGPSRTEAF